The sequence of this T cell receptor beta chain was determined in a study of beta chain features in type 1 diabetes. Study findings and constraints: Cells with high TCR expression could be over-represented by cDNA sequencing. Diminished insertions and augmented deletions at VDJ junctions characterized type 1 diabetes patients. Among all four CD4+ subsets, Type 1 diabetes patients had TCRB CDR3s that were moderately but significantly shorter. Within the patient group, naive, central memory and Treg TCRB repertoires appeared more similar to each other than within healthy donors.

Expressed TCRB transcripts were sequenced after all isolated RNA was converted to cDNA. Only in-frame clones appear in the TCRdb table, and some are missing; sequencing was by immunoSEQ multiplex PCR. Here the sample spans 280,000 or so clones, around 16% being singletons. Germline V gene sequence: CDR1 SGHDT, CDR2 YYEEEE. Trimming removed 4 bases at V and 10 bases at J, with 15 bases between. CDR3 size: 13 residues. A sort by CD45RO/CCR7/CD25/CD127/CD95/CD27 yielded CD4+ naive, central memory, regulatory and stem cell-like memory cells. A remark on this clone: Its target is unknown.

The gene calls are TRBV5-6 and TRBJ2-1; D perhaps matches TRBD1 (6 bases). Sequencing was carried out using naive CD4+ T cells from blood. The source is a man aged 18 to 35 with type 1 diabetes. CDR3 DNA sequence: TGTGCCAGCAGCCACGTGGTACAGGGAGAGCAGTTCTTC. It is translated as CASSHVVQGEQFF.